These T cell receptor beta chains were read from a single sample in a study of T cells after yellow fever vaccination. Using its own MiXCR run on the 5' RACE reads, TCRdb lists one record per CDR3 protein. The sample records about 350,000 distinct CDR3 sequences, around a tenth being singletons. The sample was PBMCs, taken on the day of the first yellow fever vaccination. These TCRs come from a man aged 18 to 29 who received the YFV17D yellow fever vaccine. CDR3s include the opening cysteine and the closing phenylalanine or tryptophan. A D gene is named only where the DNA matches it firmly. Clone size is shown for a subset of rows, as once, few, many or a class of expanded clone.

size	V	J	D	CDR3	DNA
.	TRBV18	TRBJ2-5	TRBD1	CASSPFVRGPQETQYF	TGTGCCAGCTCACCATTTGTCAGGGGGCCTCAAGAGACCCAGTACTTC
few	TRBV6-5	TRBJ2-7	.	CASSYSTYPQHF	TGTGCCAGCAGTTACTCGACTTACCCCCAGCACTTC
.	TRBV3-1	TRBJ1-1	.	CASTQGAWKGWGEAFF	TGTGCCAGCACCCAGGGAGCTTGGAAGGGTTGGGGTGAAGCTTTCTTT
.	TRBV5-5	TRBJ1-1	TRBD1	CASSLTGQGFTEAFF	TGTGCCAGCAGCTTGACCGGACAGGGGTTCACTGAAGCTTTCTTT
few	TRBV29-1	TRBJ1-5	.	CSVDSGNGRGQHF	TGCAGCGTTGATTCCGGGAACGGCCGAGGCCAGCATTTT
few	TRBV12-5	TRBJ2-5	.	CASGTRPLQETQYF	TGTGCTAGTGGGACTAGACCCCTTCAAGAGACCCAGTACTTC
few	TRBV9	TRBJ1-2	.	CASSVVSGLPIAF	TGTGCCAGCAGCGTAGTATCGGGTCTACCGATCGCCTTC
few	TRBV20-1	TRBJ2-7	TRBD1	CSASPRDRGSYEQYF	TGCAGTGCTAGTCCCCGGGACAGGGGTTCCTACGAGCAGTACTTC
many	TRBV7-9	TRBJ1-1	.	CASGGYTEAFF	TGTGCCAGCGGCGGCTACACTGAAGCTTTCTTT
.	TRBV7-8	TRBJ1-2	TRBD1	CASSLDRGEGYTF	TGTGCCAGCAGCTTAGACAGGGGGGAGGGCTACACCTTC
.	TRBV27	TRBJ1-2	.	CASSLSSLAVWGYTF	TGTGCCAGCAGTTTATCCAGTCTAGCAGTGTGGGGCTACACCTTC
many	TRBV29-1	TRBJ2-7	TRBD1	CSVEGPGQGPYEQYF	TGCAGCGTTGAAGGTCCCGGACAGGGACCCTACGAGCAGTACTTC
.	TRBV3-1	TRBJ1-2	.	CASSQVLRRTVGGNYGYTF	TGTGCCAGCAGCCAAGTCCTACGTAGAACAGTTGGAGGAAACTATGGCTACACCTTC
.	TRBV7-6	TRBJ1-5	.	CASSLGALNQPQHF	TGTGCCAGCAGCTTAGGCGCCCTAAATCAGCCCCAGCATTTT
many	TRBV20-1	TRBJ1-4	TRBD1	CSAITGGDEKLFF	TGCAGTGCTATTACAGGGGGCGACGAAAAACTGTTTTTT